This TCR beta chain was sequenced for a study of CD4 T cells in relation to SARS-CoV-2 and coronaviruses. Clones were read by immunoSEQ multiplex PCR, and TCRdb kept only the in-frame ones, dropping some. The table records 21,000 or so clones, about 80% of them present only once. Unexposed donor CD4+ T cells date from about 2011-2019, before the COVID-19 pandemic. The cells were cultured for about ten days before CD4+ T cells were isolated. A note on this clone: Its antigen is currently unknown.

Germline CDR1 is KGHSH and CDR2 is LQKENI. This CDR3 comprises 14 residues. Trimming shortened V by 3 bases and J by 2 bases, and 8 bases separated the two germline ends. The sequencing input was CD4+ T cells from PBMCs, cultured in vitro. This TCR was recovered from a human donor in good health. The chain employs TRBV18 and TRBJ1-5, with D possibly being TRBD1 (5 bases). CDR3 nucleotide sequence: TGTGCCAGCTCACCCCGGGGGGGCAATCAGCCCCAGCATTTT. Its protein product is CASSPRGGNQPQHF.